A single T cell receptor beta chain is shown here with its context. This clonotype was found many times. The antigen it binds to is not known. Per-base quality was not reported, and no clone a single base away is much larger than it. The sample is drawn from a study of regulatory T cells in long-lasting Graves disease (TCRdb year 2021). Regarding the study in general: Newly diagnosed Graves' disease patients had taken antithyroid drugs for less than 3 months. Patients with persistent Graves' disease were compared with patients with newly diagnosed Graves' disease using TCR sequencing and RNA sequencing of peripheral blood. The study took place in China and was registered as a clinical trial. A total of some 35 samples underwent TCR sequencing, from about 13 patients with persistent Graves' disease and 20 patients with newly diagnosed Graves' disease. Broader findings and caveats from the paper: The authors acknowledged the small sample size as a limitation that may reduce accuracy. Sequencing and analysis were restricted to the TCR beta chain. Persistent patients shared more public clonotypes among themselves (2,741) than newly diagnosed patients did (more than 950). Persistent Graves' disease patients showed lower TCR Shannon entropy and fewer highly expanded clones than newly diagnosed patients, suggesting clonal expansion. Persistent disease showed preferential use of TRBV28, TRBJ1-2 and TRBJ2-5, whereas newly diagnosed disease favored TRBV20-1 and TRBJ2-1. Because the primary lesion, thyroid tissue, could not be accessed, the study looked at peripheral blood alone.

The label giving this sample's time point can be read as: newly diagnosed GD, antithyroid drugs for less than 3 months. For both TCR sequencing and RNA sequencing, RNA was extracted from PBMCs in TRIzol. The diagnosis of Graves' disease was made according to American Thyroid Association guidelines. Patients were recruited from an endocrinology department in Xi'an, China. From each patient, 7.5 to 10 milliliters of peripheral blood was collected into an EDTA anticoagulant tube. PBMCs were isolated by Ficoll Paque Plus density gradient separation without further T cell sorting. An Agilent 2100 Bioanalyzer and agarose gel were used to check RNA quality, while a NanoDrop 2000 measured RNA concentration. Libraries were built with multiplex PCR. Sequencer: Illumina HiSeq 4000. iRepertoire HTBI primers and Arm-PCR amplification of CDR3 regions were used to construct TCR beta libraries. Gel purification was performed on PCR products prior to sequencing. The study's processing was this. Across samples, 60 to 80 TRBV and over 11 TRBJ segments were identified and used for gene usage analysis of CDR3 amino acid clonotypes. COPE and FqMerger were used to merge filtered high-quality paired reads into contigs. BLAST was used to align contigs to IMGT TRBV, TRBD and TRBJ reference genes, with CDR3 defined following IMGT. Any clonotype with a frequency above 0.1% was classified as a highly expanded clone. Repertoire diversity was measured by Shannon entropy, and V-J evenness by the Gini coefficient. A clonotype was considered public if more than one individual shared it. TCRdb reprocessing: public reads trimmed at Q25 with fastp, clones called with MiXCR, in-frame beta chains kept. Rows merge per CDR3 protein into single entries with the most common DNA and genes. The V and J calls shown here were made by TCRdb, not taken from the authors' results. The sample table contains roughly 420,000 distinct CDR3 sequences; only one count was recorded for 15% to 18% of them. The top ten clones comprise 22% of the sample.

Sequences LGHNT (CDR1) and FRNRAP (CDR2) are obtained from the germline V gene. CDR3 length: 16 amino acids, cysteine to phenylalanine. Here the CDR3 DNA is all that survives: 48 bases in frame from base 1. V ends up 2 bases short and J 5 bases short, with an unmatched junction base count of 5. The input for sequencing was peripheral blood mononuclear cells (PBMCs), taken at new diagnosis, from a patient treated with antithyroid drugs. This TCR was sampled from a female donor with Graves disease. The rearranged segments are TRBV12-5 and TRBJ2-1; the junction holds 11 bases that match TRBD2. CDR3 sequence: CASGLLSGLADNEQFF. The DNA sequence is TGTGCTAGTGGTTTGCTATCGGGACTAGCGGACAATGAGCAGTTCTTC. Supplemented by the reference TRBV12-5 and TRBJ2-1 proteins around the CDR3, the complete variable domain is DARVTQTPRHKVTEMGQEVTMRCQPILGHNTVFWYRQTMMQGLELLAYFRNRAPLDDSGMPKDRFSAEMPDATLATLKIQPSEPRDSAVYFCASGLLSGLADNEQFFGPGTRLTVL.